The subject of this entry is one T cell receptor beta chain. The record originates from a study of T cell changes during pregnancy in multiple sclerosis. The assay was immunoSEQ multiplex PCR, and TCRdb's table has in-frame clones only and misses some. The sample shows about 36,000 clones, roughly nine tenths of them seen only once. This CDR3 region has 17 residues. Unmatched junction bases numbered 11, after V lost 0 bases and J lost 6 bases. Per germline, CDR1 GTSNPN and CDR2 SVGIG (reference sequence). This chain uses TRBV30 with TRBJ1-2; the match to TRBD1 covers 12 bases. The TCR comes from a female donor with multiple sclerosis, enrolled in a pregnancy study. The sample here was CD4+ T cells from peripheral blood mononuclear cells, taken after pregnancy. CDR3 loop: CAWSVLGTGGNKNGYTF. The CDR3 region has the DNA TGTGCCTGGAGTGTACTGGGGACAGGGGGCAATAAAAATGGCTACACCTTC.